This entry is about one TCR beta chain. What it binds is unknown. The germline V gene has CDR1 LNHNV and CDR2 YYDKDF (reference sequence). Trimming cost V 0 bases and J 6 bases, with 9 bases left between them. The length of the CDR3 is 13 residues. The data belong to a study of a mutant IDH1 vaccine in newly diagnosed glioma. Indicated time point: baseline, week 1 (first vaccination visit). Treatment here: pre-vaccination baseline after standard-of-care therapy. Libraries were prepared by immunoSEQ multiplex PCR; TCRdb keeps only in-frame clonotypes and omits some of them. The sample lists tens of thousands of clones; 93% were seen once. Study-wide findings and caveats: Most patients, 90% to 95%, showed vaccine-induced immune responses. Among top peripheral T cell clonotypes, changes seemed unrelated to pseudoprogression.

The starting material was PBMCs, obtained from a glioma patient treated with radiotherapy, temozolomide or both. The V and J genes are TRBV15 and TRBJ2-7, with D possibly being TRBD1 or TRBD2 (5 bases each). The TCR originated in a man aged 40-49 years with glioma. This chain's CDR3 is CATSRDRGAEQYF. The CDR3 DNA reads TGTGCCACCAGCAGAGATAGGGGAGCCGAGCAGTACTTC. The full variable domain, rest sourced from reference TRBV15 and TRBJ2-7, is DAMVIQNPRYQVTQFGKPVTLSCSQTLNHNVMYWYQQKSSQAPKLLFHYYDKDFNNEADTPDNFQSRRPNTSFCFLDIRSPGLGDTAMYLCATSRDRGAEQYFGPGTRLTVT.